The table lists the clone carrying this TCR beta chain with a few counts. Its antigen remains unknown. This entry belongs to a study of beta chain features in type 1 diabetes. The entirety of the isolated RNA underwent reverse transcription, so expressed TCRB transcripts were sequenced. Using immunoSEQ multiplex PCR, the repertoire was profiled, and TCRdb retains in-frame clones only, with some absent. Among some 410,000 clones listed, about an eighth were seen once. Findings and limits, study-wide: In every one of the four CD4+ subsets, TCRB CDR3s were moderately but significantly shorter in Type 1 diabetes patients.

Sequencing input: naive CD4+ T cells from blood. This clonotype was obtained from a woman aged 18-29 years in good health.

CDR3 sequence reads: CASSASPRTSGVQETQYF. In DNA, the CDR3 is TGTGCCAGCAGCGCGAGCCCCCGGACTAGCGGGGTCCAAGAGACCCAGTACTTC. V is TRBV9 and J is TRBJ2-5, with 12 bases aligning to TRBD2. The CDR3 totals 18 residues. V dropped 3 bases and J dropped 1; count of bases not matched to a gene: 10. Germline V gene data show CDR1 as SGDLS and CDR2 as YYNGEE.